This is a list of T cell receptor beta chains from one sample in a study of T-cell reconstitution after alpha-beta-depleted transplantation in children. Via MiXCR, TCRdb re-called the PCR reads, giving one row per CDR3 protein. This table has 450,000 to 600,000 distinct CDR3 sequences, 10% to 15% appearing once. Sequencing used PBMCs, mostly from graft donor cells, obtained 360 days after TCRalphabeta/CD19-depleted stem cell transplant. The source of these receptors is a male patient younger than 18 who had a stem cell transplant for acute myeloid leukemia, so the T cells may come from the graft donor. Both conserved end residues are part of each CDR3. A D gene is named only where the DNA matches it firmly. Where a row states a size, it is once, few, many or the class of an expanded clone; other rows omit it.

>TRBJ2-7|TRBD1|many|TRBV29-1
TGCAGCGTTCTTCGTACCGGGACAGGGGGCATAAGGGCCTACGAGCAGTACTTC
CSVLRTGTGGIRAYEQYF
>TRBJ2-7|TRBD2|few|TRBV19
TGTGCCAGTAGTATAAGTGGACTAGACTCCTACGAGCAGTACTTC
CASSISGLDSYEQYF
>TRBJ2-1|-|-|TRBV7-2
TGTGCCAGCAGCCACGGAGGTACCCCCATTGAGCAGTTCTTC
CASSHGGTPIEQFF
>TRBJ2-3|-|-|TRBV28
TGTGCCAGCAGTTTGGAGGGGCAGGGGGTAACAGATACGCAGTATTTT
CASSLEGQGVTDTQYF
>TRBJ2-1|-|few|TRBV6-2/TRBV6-3
TGTGCCAGCAGTCGCACCGCCCGGACCTACAATGAGCAGTTCTTC
CASSRTARTYNEQFF
>TRBJ2-1|TRBD2|many|TRBV6-2/TRBV6-3
TGTGCCAGCAATCGACTAGCGGGAGTCAATGAGCAGTTCTTC
CASNRLAGVNEQFF
>TRBJ2-7|TRBD2|-|TRBV4-3
TGCGCCAGCAGCCAAGCATTGCGGGAGCCCCCCGGATGGGACGAGCAGTACTTC
CASSQALREPPGWDEQYF
>TRBJ1-2|-|few|TRBV7-9
TGTGCCAGCAGCTCACATGAGGGGGATCCAGGGGACTATGGCTACACCTTC
CASSSHEGDPGDYGYTF
>TRBJ2-7|-|many|TRBV20-1
TGCAGTGCTAGAGAAGGAGCGGGTAACTCCTACGAGCAGTACTTC
CSAREGAGNSYEQYF
>TRBJ2-3|TRBD2|-|TRBV29-1
TGCAGCGTTGAACCGGGAGGGGGAGATACGCAGTATTTT
CSVEPGGGDTQYF
>TRBJ2-3|TRBD2|-|TRBV5-8
TGTGCCAGCAGTGACCGGACTAGCGGAGTTAGCACAGATACGCAGTATTTT
CASSDRTSGVSTDTQYF
>TRBJ1-1|-|few|TRBV7-2
TGTGCCAGCAGCTCGGGCGGACGTGGCACTGAAGCTTTCTTT
CASSSGGRGTEAFF
>TRBJ2-6|-|-|TRBV19
TGTGCCAGTAGTCCTCCACAAAGCGTCCTGACTTTC
CASSPPQSVLTF
>TRBJ2-7|-|-|TRBV7-2
TGTGCCAGCAGCGCCGCCGGGACCACCATGGGGGAGTACTTC
CASSAAGTTMGEYF
>TRBJ2-1|-|many|TRBV10-3
TGTGCCATCAGCGACCCCTTGGCGGGACATGAGCAGTTCTTC
CAISDPLAGHEQFF
>TRBJ1-4|-|few|TRBV5-5
TGTGCCAGCAGCTTGTTAGGGCTAGATGGAAAACTGTTTTTT
CASSLLGLDGKLFF
>TRBJ1-4|TRBD1|few|TRBV24-1
TGTGCCACCAGTGATCCACAGGGGGCGAAGAAAGAAAAACTGTTTTTT
CATSDPQGAKKEKLFF
>TRBJ2-7|-|many|TRBV5-6
TGTGCCAGCAGCTCAGGCCGAGGGAGCTACGAGCAGTACTTC
CASSSGRGSYEQYF
>TRBJ2-4|TRBD1|-|TRBV20-1
TGCAGTGCTAGAGCTCCGGGACAGACCTCCCCCATTCAGTACTTC
CSARAPGQTSPIQYF
>TRBJ1-6|TRBD1|-|TRBV2
TGTGCCAGCAGTAGGGACAGCTATAATTCACCCCTCCACTTT
CASSRDSYNSPLHF
>TRBJ1-5|-|-|TRBV5-1
TGCGCCAGCAGCTCAGGGGATAGCAATCAGCCCCAGCATTTT
CASSSGDSNQPQHF
>TRBJ2-3|TRBD2|-|TRBV6-5
TGTGCCAGCAGTTACTGGGGGAGGGGAAGCACAGATACGCAGTATTTT
CASSYWGRGSTDTQYF
>TRBJ2-4|TRBD2|-|TRBV5-4
TGTGCCAGCGGCTCCGGGACTAGCGGGACTAAAAACATTCAGTACTTC
CASGSGTSGTKNIQYF
>TRBJ2-5|TRBD2|few|TRBV7-2
TGTGCCAGCAGCTTACCGGGAGGGATGCAAGAGACCCAGTACTTC
CASSLPGGMQETQYF
>TRBJ2-7|-|-|TRBV4-2
TGTGCCAGCAGCCAAGTGTCGACCCCGGGGTCCTACGAGCAGTACTTC
CASSQVSTPGSYEQYF
>TRBJ2-4|TRBD2|few|TRBV29-1
TGCAGCGTAATGGGACTAGCGGGAGATGGGGCAATCAAAAACATTCAGTACTTC
CSVMGLAGDGAIKNIQYF
>TRBJ2-7|-|many|TRBV5-1
TGCGCCAGCAGCGGCCTTTACGAGCAGTACTTC
CASSGLYEQYF
>TRBJ2-3|TRBD2|-|TRBV4-3
TGCGCCAGCAGCCAAGATTATCCTAGCGGGGGGGGAGATACGCAGTATTTT
CASSQDYPSGGGDTQYF
>TRBJ2-3|TRBD2|many|TRBV29-1
TGCAGCGTTGGCCGGGGGACTAGCGGGTTAGGAGATACGCAGTATTTT
CSVGRGTSGLGDTQYF
>TRBJ1-2|-|-|TRBV7-8
TGTGCCAGCAGCCAAACAGGGACCGCGGGTGGCTACACCTTC
CASSQTGTAGGYTF
>TRBJ2-1|-|-|TRBV29-1
TGCAGCGTTGAAGATCCCCCGGCTAATGAGCAGTTCTTC
CSVEDPPANEQFF
>TRBJ2-7|TRBD1|many|TRBV29-1
TGCAGCGTTGAAGGGTCCGGACAGGTAAACGAGCAGTACTTC
CSVEGSGQVNEQYF
>TRBJ2-6|TRBD2|-|TRBV18
TGTGCCAGCTCCCCGCCGGGGGGAAGGGCCAACGTCCTGACTTTC
CASSPPGGRANVLTF
>TRBJ2-2|-|many|TRBV20-1
TGCAGTGCTAGGCCAGGGCAGCTGAACACCGGGGAGCTGTTTTTT
CSARPGQLNTGELFF
>TRBJ2-7|TRBD1|many|TRBV5-1
TGCGCCAGCAGCACGGGACAGTCTCAGCGGTACGAGCAGTACTTC
CASSTGQSQRYEQYF
>TRBJ2-3|-|-|TRBV14
TGTGCCAGCAGCCAAGATCTCGCAGATACGCAGTATTTT
CASSQDLADTQYF
>TRBJ1-5|-|few|TRBV20-1
TGCAGTGTAAGGGGTCAGCCCCAGCATTTT
CSVRGQPQHF
>TRBJ1-4|-|-|TRBV18
TGTGCCAGCTCACACCGGGGTGCGGCAACTAATGAAAAACTGTTTTTT
CASSHRGAATNEKLFF
>TRBJ2-7|-|-|TRBV29-1
TGCAGCGTACGACAGTCTAGCTCCTACGAGCAGTACTTC
CSVRQSSSYEQYF
>TRBJ2-3|-|many|TRBV12-3/TRBV12-4
TGTGCCAGCAGTCCTTTCGGGCCGCCAGATACGCAGTATTTT
CASSPFGPPDTQYF
>TRBJ2-7|-|once|TRBV15
TGTGCCATGGGCCGGGACTGGTCCTACGAGCAGTACTTC
CAMGRDWSYEQYF
>TRBJ2-7|TRBD2|few|TRBV5-1
TGCGCCAGCAGCCCTATACGACTAGCGGGAGGGACCTCCTACGAGCAGTACTTC
CASSPIRLAGGTSYEQYF
>TRBJ1-1|-|many|TRBV28
TGTGCCAGCCGTACAGTGAACACTGAAGCTTTCTTT
CASRTVNTEAFF
>TRBJ2-7|-|many|TRBV15
TGTGCCACCAGCATGTATCAGGAGTACGAGCAGTACTTC
CATSMYQEYEQYF
>TRBJ2-1|-|few|TRBV10-3
TGTGCCATCAGTGGTGGGAGAATGCGGTATGAGCAGTTCTTC
CAISGGRMRYEQFF
>TRBJ2-3|-|-|TRBV12-3/TRBV12-4
TGTGCCAGCAGTTTGGTAACAGCACAGGATACGCAGTATTTT
CASSLVTAQDTQYF
>TRBJ2-5|-|few|TRBV30
TGTGCCTGGGGGCGACTAGTTCTGGAGACCCAGTACTTC
CAWGRLVLETQYF
>TRBJ2-7|-|few|TRBV11-2
TGTGCCAGCAGCCAAGAGGCAGGGGCCTACGAGCAGTACTTC
CASSQEAGAYEQYF
>TRBJ1-2|TRBD1|few|TRBV29-1
TGCAGCGTTGATCGGCCAGGGGGAGACTATGGCTACACCTTC
CSVDRPGGDYGYTF
>TRBJ1-2|TRBD1|few|TRBV27
TGTGCCAGCTCAAGGGGACAGACTCTCTATGGCTACACCTTC
CASSRGQTLYGYTF
>TRBJ2-5|-|-|TRBV9
TGTGCCAGCAGCGGGTATCACCATGAGACCCAGTACTTC
CASSGYHHETQYF
>TRBJ2-7|TRBD2|many|TRBV5-1
TGCGCCAGCAGCTTGGCGGGAGGGGTCCTTTACGAGCAGTACTTC
CASSLAGGVLYEQYF
>TRBJ2-7|TRBD1|many|TRBV25-1
TGTGCCAGCAGTGAATATGGGACAGGGGCGCCGGGCGAGCAGTACTTC
CASSEYGTGAPGEQYF
>TRBJ2-3|TRBD1|many|TRBV7-2
TGTGCCAGCAGCGGAAGGGACAGGGTCACAGATACGCAGTATTTT
CASSGRDRVTDTQYF
>TRBJ2-1|-|-|TRBV20-1
TGCAGTGCTAGAGACCCTAGAAGCGGACCCTACAATGAGCAGTTCTTC
CSARDPRSGPYNEQFF
>TRBJ2-7|TRBD2|-|TRBV29-1
TGCAGCGTTGTGGTGGTAGCGGGGTTGGGGGAGCAGTACTTC
CSVVVVAGLGEQYF
>TRBJ2-4|TRBD1|-|TRBV12-3/TRBV12-4
TGTGCCAGCAGTGCCCAGGGGGCCGGCAAAAACATTCAGTACTTC
CASSAQGAGKNIQYF
>TRBJ2-1|TRBD1|-|TRBV10-3
TGTGCCATCAATCGGACAGGACGCCTGAACAATGAGCAGTTCTTC
CAINRTGRLNNEQFF
>TRBJ1-1|TRBD1|many|TRBV5-1
TGTGCCAGCAGCCCAGGGACAGCCAACACTGAAGCTTTCTTT
CASSPGTANTEAFF